These 6 T cell receptor beta chains originate from one sample sequenced in a study of shared T cell receptors in the human thymus. Sequencing used immunoSEQ multiplex PCR; TCRdb keeps in-frame clones, though not all of them. The profile shows 55,000 to 75,000 clones, around 96% of them singletons. The sequenced material came from thymocytes. These receptor sequences come from a human donor.

The chain carries TRBV11-2 and TRBJ1-1; weak D call: TRBD1 (6 bases). Germline CDR1 SGHAT, CDR2 FQNNGV. V was clipped by 3 bases and J by 3 bases, with 14 bases between them. There are 15 residues in the CDR3. The DNA of the CDR3 is TGTGCCAGCAGCTTTCAAGGGGGGGAGCACACTGAAGCTTTCTTT. Amino acids: CASSFQGGEHTEAFF. Filled out from reference TRBV11-2 and TRBJ1-1, the complete variable domain reads EAGVAQSPRYKIIEKRQSVAFWCNPISGHATLYWYQQILGQGPKLLIQFQNNGVVDDSQLPKDRFSAERLKGVDSTLKIQPAKLEDSAVYLCASSFQGGEHTEAFFGQGTRLTVV.

The rearrangement links TRBV11-2 to TRBJ1-1; maybe TRBD1 (6 bases). V lost 0 bases to trimming and J lost 9 bases, with 8 bases between them. Germline V gene lookup returns CDR1 SGHAT and CDR2 FQNNGV. The CDR3 is 12 residues long. DNA for the CDR3: TGTGCCAGCAGCTTAGAACAGGGAAAAGCTTTCTTT. This codes for CASSLEQGKAFF.

This clone came up once. The chain carries TRBV5-4 and TRBJ2-3; D not resolved. Germline lookup yields CDR1 SGHNT and CDR2 YYREEE (reference sequence). The CDR3 contains 13 residues. Trimming shortened V by 0 bases and J by 4 bases, and 6 bases separated the two germline ends. For the CDR3, the DNA is TGTGCCAGCAGCTTGGCCCTTCCAGATACGCAGTATTTT. It is translated as CASSLALPDTQYF.

This chain joins TRBV7-9 and TRBJ2-7; TRBD1 agrees at 8 bases. CDR1 is SEHNR, CDR2 FQNEAQ, per germline (reference sequence). This CDR3 has 15 residues. The trim removed 1 base at V and 4 bases at J, leaving 6 bases unmatched. The CDR3 DNA sequence: TGTGCCAGCAGCTTAGTTACAGGGGGATGTTACGAGCAGTACTTC. The encoded protein is CASSLVTGGCYEQYF. Filled out from reference TRBV7-9 and TRBJ2-7, the complete variable domain reads DTGVSQNPRHKITKRGQNVTFRCDPISEHNRLYWYRQTLGQGPEFLTYFQNEAQLEKSRLLSDRFSAERPKGSFSTLEIQRTEQGDSAMYLCASSLVTGGCYEQYFGPGTRLTVT.

A single count supports this clone. The J gene is TRBJ2-3, the V gene TRBV4-2; tentatively, D is TRBD2 (6 bases). The germline V and J ends were trimmed by 8 bases and 4 bases, with 13 bases remaining between them. This CDR3 is 13 amino acids long. Germline V gene lookup returns CDR1 LGHNA and CDR2 YNFKEQ. CDR3 nucleotides: TGTGCCAGCCGGGACTCAAACCCAGATACGCAGTATTTT. This translates into CASRDSNPDTQYF.

This clone has only one observation. The CDR3 here is CASRVTVNYGYTF. CDR3 bases: TGTGCCAGCAGGGTTACAGTTAACTATGGCTACACCTTC. The V call is TRBV27, the J call TRBJ1-2; no definite D call. The CDR3 runs 13 residues. Trimming took 6 bases from V and 1 from J, leaving 9 bases between them. CDR1 and CDR2 (germline): MNHEY, SMNVEV (reference sequence).